The T cell receptor beta chain under discussion was sequenced for a study of OX40 agonist ivuxolimab in advanced cancers. Some clones are missing from TCRdb's copy, which holds only in-frame ones; the method was immunoSEQ multiplex PCR. The repertoire consists of 40,000 or so clones, with roughly 86% occurring once and the leading ten covering 0.3% to 0.4%. V was cut by 3 bases and J by 13 bases, with 18 bases left in between. CDR1 and CDR2 (germline): MNHNS, SASEGT. The CDR3 is 13 amino acids. Sequenced here: CD4+ or CD8+ T cells sorted from blood, sampled in a trial of the OX40 agonist ivuxolimab. This receptor was obtained from an adult with an advanced solid tumor such as melanoma, head and neck, liver or kidney cancer. The chain is built from TRBV6-1 and TRBJ1-1, with a possible D match to TRBD1 (5 bases). The CDR3 region has the DNA TGTGCCAGCAGTGATCCGAATCGTGGGGGTGATTTCTTT. Amino acids: CASSDPNRGGDFF.